This entry features one T cell receptor beta chain sequence. Its target is unknown. The data originate from a study of T cell responses to AZD1222 COVID-19 vaccine. The study, taken as a whole, reports: Repertoires were sampled only after the peak T cell response.

The table came from immunoSEQ multiplex PCR; TCRdb's copy has only in-frame clones and leaves some out. The sample consists of approximately 90,000 clones, around nine tenths of them appearing once. The CDR3 is 19 residues long. V was shortened by 7 bases and J by 2 bases, with 24 bases between the two germline ends. CDR1 is LNHDA, CDR2 SQIVND, per germline (reference sequence). The TCR was taken from an adult in good health. The sequenced sample was peripheral blood, obtained on day 0 of AZD1222 vaccination. The V call is TRBV19, the J call TRBJ2-6; D possibly corresponds to TRBD1 (6 bases). The CDR3 DNA follows: TGTGCCAGTACCATCGCCGGGACAAGATCATTGACTGGGGCCAACGTCCTGACTTTC. Its protein is CASTIAGTRSLTGANVLTF.